A selection of T cell receptor beta chains follows, all from one sample in a study of T cell responses to AZD1222 COVID-19 vaccine. Profiling relied on immunoSEQ multiplex PCR, and the TCRdb table lists in-frame clones only, not all of them. The table has tens of thousands of clones, 78% seen once. Material: peripheral blood, obtained 28 days after the second AZD1222 dose. These TCRs come from an adult who received the AZD1222 COVID-19 vaccine. CDR3s include the opening cysteine and the closing phenylalanine or tryptophan. The D gene is left open where the match is weak. The listing skips clone size in some rows; elsewhere it reads once, few, many or a size class.

v_gene	abundance	j_gene	d_gene	len	CDR3aa	CDR3nt
TRBV5-6	-	TRBJ2-5	-	14	CATRRRGALETQYF	TGTGCCACCAGGAGACGGGGGGCATTAGAGACCCAGTACTTC
TRBV27	-	TRBJ1-6	-	17	CASSFSGWTSPNSPLHF	TGTGCCAGCAGTTTTTCTGGGTGGACTTCCCCTAATTCACCCCTCCACTTT
TRBV19	-	TRBJ2-1	-	17	CASSMPAFRGAGNEQFF	TGTGCCAGTAGTATGCCAGCGTTTCGGGGGGCGGGTAATGAGCAGTTCTTC
TRBV24-1	-	TRBJ2-1	TRBD2	16	CATSSSWGLEKDEQFF	TGTGCCACCAGCTCATCGTGGGGACTAGAGAAGGATGAGCAGTTCTTC
TRBV25-1	-	TRBJ2-2	-	13	CASSESGFGELFF	TGTGCCAGCAGTGAATCTGGGTTCGGGGAGCTGTTTTTT
TRBV6-6	-	TRBJ1-2	TRBD1	13	CASSGTGNYGYTF	TGTGCCAGCAGCGGGACAGGGAACTATGGCTACACCTTC
TRBV6-5	-	TRBJ1-5	-	15	CASSLLGVGNQPQHF	TGTGCCAGCAGCCTCCTGGGGGTTGGCAATCAGCCCCAGCATTTT
TRBV7-2	few	TRBJ1-2	-	13	CASSSRGNYGYTF	TGTGCCAGCAGCTCGAGGGGAAACTATGGCTACACCTTC
TRBV9	few	TRBJ2-2	-	15	CASSVSGTNTGELFF	TGTGCCAGCAGCGTATCAGGGACGAACACCGGGGAGCTGTTTTTT
TRBV28	-	TRBJ1-1	-	14	CASSPGQTNTEAFF	TGTGCCAGCAGCCCCGGACAGACGAACACTGAAGCTTTCTTT
TRBV5-4	once	TRBJ2-7	TRBD2	18	CASSRATSGWTSSYEQYF	TGTGCCAGCAGCAGGGCGACTAGCGGGTGGACTAGCTCCTACGAGCAGTACTTC
TRBV24-1	-	TRBJ1-4	-	15	CATSDSRGRDEKLFF	TGTGCCACCAGTGACTCTCGAGGAAGGGATGAAAAACTGTTTTTT
TRBV6-5	few	TRBJ2-2	TRBD1	15	CAIPPGTGLTGELFF	TGTGCCATCCCCCCGGGGACAGGGCTCACCGGGGAGCTGTTTTTT
TRBV6-1	-	TRBJ2-7	-	14	CASSDPGRRYEQYF	TGTGCCAGCAGTGACCCGGGACGAAGGTACGAGCAGTACTTC
TRBV7-9	few	TRBJ1-3	-	16	CASSQGGGRAGNTIYF	TGTGCCAGCAGCCAGGGTGGGGGGCGCGCTGGAAACACCATATATTTT
TRBV23-1	few	TRBJ2-3	-	9	CANTDTQYF	TGCGCCAACACAGATACGCAGTATTTT
TRBV5-1	-	TRBJ2-1	-	14	CASNGRLLSDEQFF	TGCGCCAGCAATGGACGCCTGCTGAGCGATGAGCAGTTCTTC
TRBV4-1	-	TRBJ1-5	-	15	CASSQGQISNQPQHF	TGCGCCAGCAGCCAAGGGCAGATTAGCAATCAGCCCCAGCATTTT
TRBV5-4	few	TRBJ1-2	-	11	CASSLGQGYTF	TGTGCCAGCAGCCTCGGTCAGGGCTACACCTTC
TRBV19	-	TRBJ1-5	-	13	CASRSTANQPQHF	TGTGCCAGTAGGTCGACAGCCAATCAGCCCCAGCATTTT
TRBV15	-	TRBJ1-5	-	13	CATREDGNQPQHF	TGTGCCACCAGGGAGGATGGCAATCAGCCCCAGCATTTT
TRBV12-3/TRBV12-4	-	TRBJ2-1	TRBD2	13	CASSLSAGGGTFF	TGTGCCAGCAGTTTATCCGCGGGGGGGGGCACGTTCTTC
TRBV18	once	TRBJ2-6	-	15	CASSPGASGANVLTF	TGTGCCAGCTCACCGGGGGCCTCTGGGGCCAACGTCCTGACTTTC
TRBV7-9	-	TRBJ1-2	-	17	CASSRLTTGESNYGYTF	TGTGCCAGCAGCCGACTCACCACAGGAGAGTCTAACTATGGCTACACCTTC
TRBV19	few	TRBJ2-1	-	15	CASSARLAVFNEQFF	TGTGCCAGTAGTGCTCGCCTAGCCGTTTTCAATGAGCAGTTCTTC
TRBV10-2	few	TRBJ1-1	TRBD1	15	CASQTGATAYTEAFF	TGCGCCAGCCAGACAGGGGCGACTGCGTACACTGAAGCTTTCTTT
TRBV29-1	few	TRBJ1-1	-	13	CSVATGVNTEAFF	TGCAGCGTAGCTACCGGGGTAAACACTGAAGCTTTCTTT
TRBV3-1/TRBV3-2	few	TRBJ1-3	-	13	CASSVGQGNTIYF	TGTGCCAGCAGCGTGGGACAAGGAAACACCATATATTTT
TRBV3-1/TRBV3-2	-	TRBJ1-3	-	14	CASSQSWAGNTIYF	TGTGCCAGCAGCCAAAGTTGGGCTGGAAACACCATATATTTT
TRBV7-8	few	TRBJ1-2	-	14	CASSLVWGTYGYTF	TGTGCCAGCAGCTTAGTGTGGGGAACCTATGGCTACACCTTC
TRBV5-8	few	TRBJ2-3	TRBD2	18	CASSLNPTSGSIADTQYF	TGTGCCAGCAGCTTGAACCCGACTAGCGGGAGTATCGCAGATACGCAGTATTTT
TRBV6-5	few	TRBJ1-4	-	11	CASRRDEKLFF	TGTGCCAGCAGACGAGATGAAAAACTGTTTTTT
TRBV6-5	-	TRBJ1-1	-	14	CASSYGAQDTEAFF	TGTGCCAGCAGTTACGGGGCGCAGGACACTGAAGCTTTCTTT
TRBV10-2	few	TRBJ1-4	-	13	CASRYPGGEKLFF	TGCGCCAGCAGATATCCGGGGGGCGAAAAACTGTTTTTT
TRBV19	few	TRBJ1-5	-	15	CASIGRKGSNQPQHF	TGTGCCAGTATCGGCAGGAAGGGTAGCAATCAGCCCCAGCATTTT
TRBV6-5	once	TRBJ1-1	-	15	CASSLDSLLNTEAFF	TGTGCCAGCAGCCTGGACAGCCTTTTGAACACTGAAGCTTTCTTT
TRBV12-5	-	TRBJ1-5	-	16	CASGLVGRAGNQPQHF	TGTGCTAGTGGTTTGGTCGGCCGGGCCGGCAATCAGCCCCAGCATTTT
TRBV27	-	TRBJ2-7	-	14	CASSLGGFSYEQYF	TGTGCCAGCAGTTTAGGCGGGTTCTCCTACGAGCAGTACTTC
TRBV9	-	TRBJ2-3	-	15	CASSVSGYSTDTQYF	TGTGCCAGCAGCGTTTCCGGATATAGCACAGATACGCAGTATTTT
TRBV7-9	-	TRBJ1-5	-	13	CASSPEGRLPQHF	TGTGCCAGCAGCCCCGAGGGCAGGTTGCCCCAGCATTTT
TRBV7-9	-	TRBJ1-1	-	13	CASCQPQNTEAFF	TGTGCCTCCTGTCAACCTCAGAACACTGAAGCTTTCTTT